The 27 T cell receptor beta chains below were found in one sample sequenced in a study of T-cell memory formation after mild COVID-19. TCRdb itself ran the 5' RACE reads through MiXCR, one entry per CDR3 protein. The sample has 280,000 or so distinct CDR3 sequences, 8% to 9% seen once. The sequencing input was PBMCs or a T cell subset sorted from them (not recorded which). The receptors come from a man between 18 and 35 years old who had mild COVID-19 (a few samples of this study predate the infection). Cell type and time point are not known.

The chain links TRBV7-9 to TRBJ2-7; weak D call: TRBD1 (6 bases). This CDR3 comprises 14 residues. The V and J ends lost 5 bases and 6 bases respectively, with 17 bases between them. Germline lookup yields CDR1 SEHNR and CDR2 FQNEAQ (reference sequence). DNA of the CDR3: TGTGCCAGCAGCAGGGATACAGGGAGCGCCGAGCAGTACTTC. Encoded protein: CASSRDTGSAEQYF.

The sample holds many counts of this clonotype. This chain connects TRBV12-3 or TRBV12-4 to TRBJ1-1; no clear D gene. V shed 3 bases and J shed 0 bases, with 5 bases lying between them. This CDR3 is 13 amino acids long. The CDR3 is CASSFSLNTEAFF. For the CDR3, the DNA is TGTGCCAGCAGTTTTTCCCTGAACACTGAAGCTTTCTTT.

This clonotype was seen ten or more times. CDR3 region: CASSPPAGGQETQYF. DNA of the CDR3: TGTGCCAGCAGCCCCCCCGCCGGGGGCCAAGAGACCCAGTACTTC. The J gene is TRBJ2-5, the V gene TRBV11-2; D may be TRBD2 (6 bases). Germline CDR1 SGHAT, CDR2 FQNNGV. Trimming removed 5 bases at V and 1 base at J, with 14 bases between. The CDR3 contains 15 residues.

V usage is TRBV18 and J usage is TRBJ2-2; a weak D match, TRBD1 (6 bases). The germline V and J ends were trimmed by 1 base and 4 bases, with 16 bases remaining between them. The CDR3 contains 17 residues. Germline assignment: CDR1 KGHSH and CDR2 LQKENI. CDR3 residues: CASSPQGLDSRTGELFF. CDR3 nucleotide sequence: TGTGCCAGCTCACCACAGGGTTTGGACAGTCGCACCGGGGAGCTGTTTTTT.

The chain is built from TRBV20-1 and TRBJ2-3; 9 nucleotides align to TRBD2. The germline V gene has CDR1 DFQATT and CDR2 SNEGSKA (reference sequence). This CDR3 region has 16 residues. CDR3 residues: CSRGYLAGRLEDTQYF. The CDR3 DNA follows: TGCAGCAGAGGGTATCTAGCGGGGAGGTTGGAGGATACGCAGTATTTT.

This clonotype has just a few counts. V usage is TRBV5-1 and J usage is TRBJ1-3; D is unclear. CDR3 length equals 13 residues. The germline V gene has CDR1 SGHRS and CDR2 YFSETQ. Trimming pared 4 bases from V and 6 bases from J, leaving 11 bases between. Here the CDR3 DNA reads TGCGCCAGCAGCGGCGGGAGGAAAAACACCATATATTTT. This gives the protein CASSGGRKNTIYF. Filled out from reference TRBV5-1 and TRBJ1-3, the complete variable domain reads KAGVTQTPRYLIKTRGQQVTLSCSPISGHRSVSWYQQTPGQGLQFLFEYFSETQRNKGNFPGRFSGRQFSNSRSEMNVSTLELGDSALYLCASSGGRKNTIYFGEGSWLTVV.

This clonotype was counted at least ten times. This sequence joins TRBV29-1 and TRBJ2-6; D not certain. The germline gives CDR1 SQVTM, CDR2 ANQGSEA. The V end was cut by 4 bases, the J end by 1 base, with 5 bases between. The CDR3 has 13 residues. CDR3 nucleotide sequence: TGCAGCGTTGCGGTTTCTGGGGCCAACGTCCTGACTTTC. Its translation: CSVAVSGANVLTF.

CDR3 DNA sequence: TGCAGCGAGCGGACAGGGGAGAGGGATACGCAGTATTTT. It is translated as CSERTGERDTQYF. The chain couples TRBV29-1 to TRBJ2-3, with 9 bases that match TRBD1. V was clipped by 7 bases and J by 6 bases; unmatched bases: 8. This CDR3 region has 13 residues. From germline, CDR1 is SQVTM and CDR2 ANQGSEA.

This clonotype appeared a few times. The chain is built from TRBV7-2 and TRBJ1-2; 9 bases are shared with TRBD1. Per germline, CDR1 SGHTA and CDR2 FQGNSA. Trimming at V came to 4 bases and at J to 6 bases, leaving 6 bases not matched to a gene. CDR3 length equals 14 residues. The CDR3 sequence: CASSYPGQGNGYTF. In DNA form, the CDR3 reads TGTGCCAGCAGCTACCCGGGACAGGGAAATGGCTACACCTTC.

This clonotype has only a few counts. This chain uses TRBV7-2 with TRBJ2-5; D gene uncertain. The CDR3 has 12 residues. V was trimmed by 5 bases and J by 5 bases, leaving 9 bases between them. Germline V gene data show CDR1 as SGHTA and CDR2 as FQGNSA. CDR3 sequence reads: CASSPVAETQYF. The CDR3 nucleotides are TGTGCCAGCAGCCCAGTGGCGGAGACCCAGTACTTC.

This clonotype showed up many times. The chain employs TRBV5-1 and TRBJ2-3; D unclear. The CDR3 covers 14 residues. V dropped 0 bases and J dropped 3 bases, with 8 bases sitting between them. The germline CDR1 and CDR2 sequences are SGHRS and YFSETQ. The CDR3 loop is CASSLGTATDTQYF. The CDR3 DNA reads as TGCGCCAGCAGCTTGGGGACGGCAACAGATACGCAGTATTTT.

This clonotype was counted ten times or more. The chain is built from TRBV28 and TRBJ2-3; D unclear. The germline CDR1 and CDR2 sequences are MDHEN and SYDVKM. This CDR3 contains 14 residues. V lost 6 bases, J lost 0 bases, and 10 bases lay in between. The CDR3 loop reads CASSPESSTDTQYF. The CDR3 nucleotides are TGTGCCAGCAGCCCGGAGAGTAGCACAGATACGCAGTATTTT. Looking up the rest from reference TRBV28 and TRBJ2-3 gives the full variable domain: DVKVTQSSRYLVKRTGEKVFLECVQDMDHENMFWYRQDPGLGLRLIYFSYDVKMKEKGDIPEGYSVSREKKERFSLILESASTNQTSMYLCASSPESSTDTQYFGPGTRLTVL.

This clonotype has just a few counts. The rearrangement joins TRBV4-3 to TRBJ2-1, with 9 positions matching TRBD2. Germline-derived CDR1 and CDR2 are LGHNA and YSLEER. The CDR3 runs 16 residues. J lost 7 bases, V lost 2 bases, and 9 bases had no gene match. The chain's CDR3 is CASSQSLAGLGNEQFF. CDR3 DNA sequence: TGCGCCAGCAGCCAAAGCCTAGCGGGGTTGGGGAATGAGCAGTTCTTC.

The rearrangement joins TRBV13 to TRBJ2-7, with 9 bases identical to TRBD1. CDR3 length equals 16 residues. Trimming cost V 4 bases and J 3 bases; bases outside gene matches: 10. Germline CDR1 and CDR2: PRHDT and FYEKMQ (reference sequence). This chain's CDR3 is CASSSSSGTGIYEQYF. The DNA of the CDR3 is TGTGCCAGCAGCTCATCCTCCGGGACAGGGATCTACGAGCAGTACTTC. Looking up the rest from reference TRBV13 and TRBJ2-7 gives the full variable domain: AAGVIQSPRHLIKEKRETATLKCYPIPRHDTVYWYQQGPGQDPQFLISFYEKMQSDKGSIPDRFSAQQFSDYHSELNMSSLELGDSALYFCASSSSSGTGIYEQYFGPGTRLTVT.

This chain links TRBV7-2 with TRBJ2-1; D is ambiguous. The V gene's germline CDR1 is SGHTA and CDR2 FQGNSA. Between the trimmed V and J ends, which lost 4 bases and 7 bases, there was a span of 11 bases. The CDR3 is 13 amino acids. CDR3 in amino acids: CASSSLGGNEQFF. CDR3 DNA: TGTGCCAGCAGCTCGCTAGGTGGAAATGAGCAGTTCTTC.

This clonotype was found many times. The rearrangement uses TRBV7-2 and TRBJ1-5; maybe TRBD1 (5 bases). This CDR3 is 16 amino acids long. Germline V lookup: CDR1 SGHTA, CDR2 FQGNSA. V was cut by 1 base and J by 6 bases, with 16 bases left in between. CDR3 coding DNA: TGTGCCAGCAGCTTAGGGGCAGGGCTGGGCGGTCAGCCCCAGCATTTT. This codes for CASSLGAGLGGQPQHF.

The rearrangement links TRBV29-1 to TRBJ2-5; D gene uncertain. This CDR3 comprises 11 residues. Trimming stripped 7 bases from V and 2 bases from J, with 8 bases between. The germline CDR1 and CDR2 sequences are SQVTM and ANQGSEA. CDR3 in amino acids: CSATRQETQYF. The CDR3 DNA follows: TGCAGCGCTACGCGGCAAGAGACCCAGTACTTC.

This clonotype was seen more than once but under ten times. The chain combines TRBV10-3 with TRBJ1-1; 8 positions agree with TRBD1. With 3 bases clipped from V and 1 base from J, the junction kept 1 base outside the gene matches. Germline assignment: CDR1 ENHRY and CDR2 SYGVKD. This CDR3 is built from 14 residues. CDR3 sequence: CAISDQGANTEAFF. As DNA, the CDR3 is TGTGCCATCAGTGATCAGGGGGCGAACACTGAAGCTTTCTTT.

This clonotype was seen many times. The chain uses TRBV28 and TRBJ2-7; a possible D gene is TRBD1 (6 bases). This CDR3 comprises 13 residues. Trimming cost V 3 bases and J 6 bases, with 12 bases left between them. In germline, CDR1 is MDHEN, CDR2 SYDVKM. For the CDR3, the DNA is TGTGCCAGCAGTTTTACACAGGGTCTCGAGCAGTACGTC. This translates into CASSFTQGLEQYV.

The sample holds many counts of this clonotype. CDR3 nucleotide sequence: TGTGCCAGCAGTGAAGCCCAGACAGTCCTCGGCGGCTACACCTTC. It translates to CASSEAQTVLGGYTF. V gene TRBV2 combines with J gene TRBJ1-2; the D gene is possibly TRBD1 (5 bases). Trimming left V 0 bases short and J 8 bases short, with 16 bases between. The CDR3 has 15 residues. Germline V lookup: CDR1 SNHLY, CDR2 FYNNEI.

This clonotype was seen only a few times. The rearrangement links TRBV10-3 to TRBJ1-1; no firm D call. The CDR3 sequence is 14 residues long. CDR1 is ENHRY and CDR2 is SYGVKD in the germline V gene. V lost 4 bases and J lost 2, with 11 bases in between. The CDR3 region has the DNA TGTGCCATCAGTGTCAAAGGTGAAAACACTGAAGCTTTCTTT. This translates into CAISVKGENTEAFF.

This clonotype was counted many times. This chain links TRBV20-1 with TRBJ1-5; a weak D match, TRBD1 (5 bases). Germline assignment: CDR1 DFQATT and CDR2 SNEGSKA (reference sequence). This CDR3 region has 17 residues. V was shortened by 0 bases and J by 3 bases, with 18 bases between the two germline ends. CDR3 region: CSARDQRGIPSNQPQHF. Here the CDR3 DNA reads TGCAGTGCTAGAGATCAACGGGGGATCCCCTCCAATCAGCCCCAGCATTTT.

The genes are TRBV7-2 and TRBJ1-4; D gene ambiguous. The CDR3 totals 16 residues. CDR1 is SGHTA, CDR2 FQGNSA, per germline. V lost 2 bases and J 4 bases, leaving 14 bases between the germline ends. CDR3 DNA: TGTGCCAGCAGCTTAAATAGTCTGGCCCTTAATGAAAAACTGTTTTTT. This codes for CASSLNSLALNEKLFF.

This clonotype was picked up a small number of times. CDR3 residues: CASSYRQGDTQYF. Written as DNA, the CDR3 is TGCGCCAGCAGCTACCGACAGGGCGATACGCAGTATTTT. The rearrangement joins TRBV5-1 to TRBJ2-3; 7 bases align to TRBD1. Germline V gene data show CDR1 as SGHRS and CDR2 as YFSETQ. The V segment lost 3 bases and the J segment 6 bases; nucleotides outside the gene matches: 4. This CDR3 has 13 amino acids.

Only a few counts were recorded for this clonotype. CDR3 region: CASSLLAHPSKNEQFF. The CDR3 nucleotides are TGTGCCAGCAGCTTACTAGCGCACCCCTCGAAAAATGAGCAGTTCTTC. The chain is built from TRBV11-2 and TRBJ2-1, with D tentatively TRBD2 (6 bases). The germline V gene encodes CDR1 SGHAT and CDR2 FQNNGV. Trimming took off 2 bases at V and 7 bases at J, with 18 bases between the two ends. This CDR3 is 16 amino acids long.

This clonotype was recorded a few times. The chain carries TRBV12-3 or TRBV12-4 and TRBJ1-4, with D unresolved. CDR3 size: 17 residues. Trimming removed 3 bases from V and 0 bases from J, with 14 bases in between. For the CDR3, the DNA is TGTGCCAGCAGTTTCCTGATAGAGCCTGCAACTAATGAAAAACTGTTTTTT. Its translation is CASSFLIEPATNEKLFF.

CDR3 loop: CSASAGTVGYTF. The CDR3 DNA follows: TGCAGTGCTAGCGCTGGGACAGTCGGCTACACCTTC. This chain connects TRBV20-1 to TRBJ1-2; TRBD1 matches 7 bases. The V and J ends lost 3 bases and 8 bases, in that order; junction bases with no gene match: 6. This CDR3 is 12 amino acids long. Germline V lookup: CDR1 DFQATT, CDR2 SNEGSKA (reference sequence).